Listed below are T cell receptor beta chains from one sample, sequenced in a study of beta chain features in type 1 diabetes. Method: immunoSEQ multiplex PCR; TCRdb's copy keeps in-frame clones and lacks some. The sample contains some 350,000 clones, 13% of which appear only once. The sample consisted of naive CD4+ T cells from blood. The receptors here all came from a woman under 30 with type 1 diabetes. Each CDR3 is given with its conserved first and last residue. The D gene is left open where the match is weak. The size field is filled for only some rows; it gives once, few, many or a size class.

D	V	J	size	CDR3	DNA
TRBD1	TRBV7-6	TRBJ2-1	.	CASSPSKDRGNNEQFF	TGTGCCAGCAGCCCATCAAAGGACAGGGGAAACAATGAGCAGTTCTTC
TRBD1	TRBV10-1	TRBJ2-4	.	CASSSTGGNIQYF	TGCGCCAGCAGCTCCACAGGGGGAAACATTCAGTACTTC
.	TRBV30	TRBJ1-4	.	CACRGATNEKLFF	TGTGCCTGTCGGGGTGCAACTAATGAAAAACTGTTTTTT
.	TRBV18	TRBJ1-5	few	CASSPSEDQPQHF	TGTGCCAGCTCACCCAGCGAGGATCAGCCCCAGCATTTT
TRBD2	TRBV28	TRBJ2-7	few	CASSLLASGTYEQYF	TGTGCCAGCAGTTTGCTGGCTAGCGGAACCTACGAGCAGTACTTC
.	TRBV30	TRBJ2-3	.	CAWSSKGGGDTQYF	TGTGCCTGGAGTAGCAAGGGGGGGGGAGATACGCAGTATTTT
.	TRBV15	TRBJ2-1	few	CATSRDAGLSYNEQFF	TGTGCCACCAGCAGAGATGCGGGGCTCTCCTACAATGAGCAGTTCTTC
TRBD2	TRBV7-2	TRBJ2-5	.	CASSRTSGNQETQYF	TGTGCCAGCAGCAGGACTAGCGGGAACCAAGAGACCCAGTACTTC
TRBD1	TRBV18	TRBJ1-2	few	CASSPRDSSVYGYTF	TGTGCCAGCTCACCCCGGGACAGCTCCGTCTATGGCTACACCTTC
.	TRBV5-6	TRBJ1-2	.	CASSFSRVGYTF	TGTGCCAGCAGCTTTAGTCGGGTGGGCTACACCTTC
TRBD1	TRBV11-2	TRBJ1-5	few	CASSGLRQGGSNQPQHF	TGTGCCAGCAGCGGACTCCGACAGGGTGGGAGCAATCAGCCCCAGCATTTT
TRBD1	TRBV27	TRBJ1-2	.	CASSGGRDSLYGYTF	TGTGCCAGCAGTGGGGGCCGGGACAGCCTCTATGGCTACACCTTC
TRBD2	TRBV7-2	TRBJ2-4	.	CASSHGTSGIGGKNIQYF	TGTGCCAGCAGCCATGGGACTAGCGGGATTGGGGGCAAAAACATTCAGTACTTC
TRBD2	TRBV27	TRBJ2-1	.	CASSRDYRASYNEQFF	TGTGCCAGCAGTCGGGACTATAGGGCTTCCTACAATGAGCAGTTCTTC
TRBD2	TRBV2	TRBJ2-1	few	CATSLTSGPIEEQFF	TGTGCCACCTCACTGACTAGCGGCCCAATAGAGGAGCAGTTCTTC
.	TRBV5-1	TRBJ2-7	few	CASSLDPSSYEQYF	TGCGCCAGCAGCTTGGATCCGAGCTCCTACGAGCAGTACTTC
TRBD1	TRBV25-1	TRBJ1-1	few	CASSRTGKDTEAFF	TGTGCCAGCAGCAGGACAGGGAAGGACACTGAAGCTTTCTTT
.	TRBV5-1	TRBJ2-6	.	CASSLRSGTGANVLTF	TGCGCCAGCAGCTTAAGGTCAGGGACTGGGGCCAACGTCCTGACTTTC
TRBD2	TRBV30	TRBJ2-5	few	CAWAAGVLETQYF	TGTGCCTGGGCGGCGGGAGTGTTAGAGACCCAGTACTTC
.	TRBV4-3	TRBJ2-1	.	CASSPLTTPDNEQFF	TGCGCCAGCAGCCCACTAACAACGCCAGACAATGAGCAGTTCTTC
.	TRBV4-2	TRBJ2-3	few	CASSQEASVRAADTQYF	TGTGCCAGCAGCCAAGAGGCTAGCGTCCGTGCTGCAGATACGCAGTATTTT
.	TRBV30	TRBJ2-1	few	CAWSVSDNEQFF	TGTGCCTGGAGTGTTTCTGACAATGAGCAGTTCTTC
.	TRBV7-2	TRBJ2-5	few	CASSLRSGLEGETQYF	TGTGCCAGCAGCTTAAGGTCGGGGTTGGAGGGGGAGACCCAGTACTTC
.	TRBV19	TRBJ1-1	few	CASSNLMEVPEAFF	TGTGCCAGTAGTAACCTAATGGAGGTGCCTGAAGCTTTCTTT
TRBD2	TRBV19	TRBJ2-1	few	CASNIDNSGYGEQFF	TGTGCCAGTAACATCGATAATAGCGGGTACGGTGAGCAGTTCTTC
.	TRBV5-6	TRBJ2-6	few	CASSLARLSGANVLTF	TGTGCCAGCAGCTTGGCCAGGCTCTCTGGGGCCAACGTCCTGACTTTC
TRBD2	TRBV9	TRBJ2-1	few	CASSGSSGSSYNEQFF	TGTGCCAGCAGTGGCTCTAGCGGGAGCTCCTACAATGAGCAGTTCTTC
.	TRBV29-1	TRBJ1-4	.	CSVESGIGEKLFF	TGCAGCGTTGAATCGGGAATCGGTGAAAAACTGTTTTTT
.	TRBV28	TRBJ1-2	.	CASSFYRVGYTF	TGTGCCAGCAGTTTCTACAGGGTAGGCTACACCTTC
.	TRBV29-1	TRBJ2-2	.	CSTSTGNTGELFF	TGCAGCACAAGCACAGGGAACACCGGGGAGCTGTTTTTT
.	TRBV5-4	TRBJ1-2	.	CASSLESNNYGYTF	TGTGCCAGCAGCTTGGAATCTAATAACTATGGCTACACCTTC
.	TRBV18	TRBJ2-3	.	CASSDFGSTDTQYF	TGTGCCAGCTCAGACTTCGGGTCCACAGATACGCAGTATTTT